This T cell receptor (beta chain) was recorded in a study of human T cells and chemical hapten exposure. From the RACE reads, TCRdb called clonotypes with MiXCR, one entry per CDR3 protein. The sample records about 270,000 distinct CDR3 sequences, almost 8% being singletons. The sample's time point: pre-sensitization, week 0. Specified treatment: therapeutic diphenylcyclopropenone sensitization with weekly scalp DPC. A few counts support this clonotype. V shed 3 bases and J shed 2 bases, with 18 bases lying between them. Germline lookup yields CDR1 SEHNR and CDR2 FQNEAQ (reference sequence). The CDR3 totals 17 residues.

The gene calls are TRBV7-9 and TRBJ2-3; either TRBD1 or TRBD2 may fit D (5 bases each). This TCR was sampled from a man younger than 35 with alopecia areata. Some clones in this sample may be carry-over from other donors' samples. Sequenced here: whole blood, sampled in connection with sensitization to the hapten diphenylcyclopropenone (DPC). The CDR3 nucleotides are TGTGCCAGCAGCTTGGATAGGGGAGCAACCGACACAGATACGCAGTATTTT. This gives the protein CASSLDRGATDTDTQYF.